A single sample gave rise to the 23 T cell receptor beta chains below, sequenced in a study of shared clonotypes between healthy human individuals. This table comes from immunoSEQ multiplex PCR, and its TCRdb copy is limited to in-frame clones, with some not included. This table holds some 300,000 clones, around 67% found once. Material: memory CD4+ T cells sorted from blood. Indicated subset: CD45RA-negative fraction. The receptors were sampled from a man under 40 in good health.

There are a few counts of this clone. This chain joins TRBV5-1 and TRBJ1-5, with D tentatively TRBD1 (6 bases). The CDR3 spans 15 residues. Germline CDR1 SGHRS, CDR2 YFSETQ. The V end was cut by 0 bases, the J end by 4 bases, with 11 bases between. The CDR3: CASSLEDSLNQPQHF. CDR3 bases: TGCGCCAGCAGCTTGGAGGACAGTTTAAATCAGCCCCAGCATTTT.

The chain combines TRBV6-5 with TRBJ2-5; no clear D gene. V gave up 6 bases and J gave up 0 bases, with 11 bases separating them. The CDR3 covers 14 residues. CDR1 and CDR2 (germline): MNHEY, SVGAGI. CDR3 protein: CASSPRHYQETQYF. For the CDR3, the DNA is TGTGCCAGCAGCCCAAGGCATTACCAAGAGACCCAGTACTTC.

The CDR3 DNA reads as TGTGCCATCAGTGACGGTAGAGGGAATTACGAGCAGTACTTC. Its translation: CAISDGRGNYEQYF. The chain couples TRBV10-3 to TRBJ2-7, with D possibly TRBD2 on 5 matching bases. This CDR3 region has 14 residues. Trimming took off 3 bases at V and 4 bases at J, with 13 bases between the two ends. The germline V gene has CDR1 ENHRY and CDR2 SYGVKD.

This clone was detected only a few times. The chain has TRBV9 and TRBJ2-3, with a possible D match to TRBD1 (6 bases). V was trimmed by 0 bases and J by 9 bases, leaving 14 bases between them. The CDR3 runs 14 residues. Germline-derived CDR1 and CDR2 are SGDLS and YYNGEE. This CDR3 reads CASSVVDRTGTQYF. The CDR3 DNA is TGTGCCAGCAGCGTAGTGGACCGCACAGGGACGCAGTATTTT.

This chain links TRBV4-3 with TRBJ2-4; maybe TRBD1 (5 bases). Trimming took 0 bases from V and 3 from J, leaving 15 bases between them. CDR1 and CDR2 from the germline V gene are LGHNA and YSLEER. CDR3 length: 17 amino acids. The CDR3 DNA follows: TGCGCCAGCAGCCAAGATGTGACAGCCCCGAGCAAAAACATTCAGTACTTC. This codes for CASSQDVTAPSKNIQYF.

V and J are TRBV27 and TRBJ2-7; a possible D gene is TRBD1 (6 bases). The germline CDR1 and CDR2 sequences are MNHEY and SMNVEV (reference sequence). Trimming pared 6 bases from V and 3 bases from J, leaving 21 bases between. The CDR3 extends over 16 amino acids. DNA of the CDR3: TGTGCCAGCAGCTATACTAGGCCACCGACAGGCTACGAGCAGTACTTC. Translation: CASSYTRPPTGYEQYF.

A single count supports this clone. The V and J genes are TRBV5-4 and TRBJ2-3; 8 positions agree with TRBD2. CDR3 length: 15 residues. The germline V gene encodes CDR1 SGHNT and CDR2 YYREEE (reference sequence). J gave up 0 bases and V 3 bases, and 3 bases lay outside the gene matches. CDR3: CASSSPSGSTDTQYF. The CDR3 DNA reads TGTGCCAGCAGCTCGCCTAGCGGGAGCACAGATACGCAGTATTTT.

The genes are TRBV29-1 and TRBJ2-5; no reliable D call. From germline, CDR1 is SQVTM and CDR2 ANQGSEA. The V and J ends lost 0 bases and 5 bases respectively, with 10 bases between them. The CDR3 extends over 13 amino acids. In DNA form, the CDR3 reads TGCAGCGTTGAAGATCCGTGGATGGAGACCCAGTACTTC. Translated, it gives CSVEDPWMETQYF.

This chain connects TRBV7-2 to TRBJ2-1; 7 bases map to TRBD2. The CDR3 is 15 amino acids. Trimming removed 4 bases from V and 3 bases from J; junction bases left unmatched: 6. From germline, CDR1 is SGHTA and CDR2 FQGNSA. The CDR3 region has the DNA TGTGCCAGCAGCTCTGGCGGGAGTAGCTACAATGAGCAGTTCTTC. This translates into CASSSGGSSYNEQFF.

The chain uses TRBV19 and TRBJ1-1; a weak D match, TRBD1 (5 bases). The CDR3 length is 15 residues. Germline CDR1 and CDR2: LNHDA and SQIVND (reference sequence). V lost 8 bases to trimming and J lost 1 base, with 17 bases between them. The CDR3 nucleotides are TGTGCCAGTCTTAACTTCGGGGGGAAGAACACTGAAGCTTTCTTT. This codes for CASLNFGGKNTEAFF.

This clone has a handful of counts. This sequence joins TRBV19 and TRBJ2-4; D possibly corresponds to TRBD2 (5 bases). The V end was cut by 5 bases, the J end by 0 bases, with 11 bases between. CDR3 size: 15 residues. CDR1 is LNHDA, CDR2 SQIVND, per germline (reference sequence). CDR3 amino acids: CASSDHGVAKNIQYF. CDR3 coding DNA: TGTGCCAGTAGTGACCACGGGGTAGCCAAAAACATTCAGTACTTC.

The chain links TRBV11-2 to TRBJ1-2, with D possibly TRBD1 on 5 matching bases. The germline V gene encodes CDR1 SGHAT and CDR2 FQNNGV. The V and J ends lost 5 bases and 7 bases respectively, with 23 bases between them. CDR3 length: 16 amino acids. The CDR3 DNA reads as TGTGCCAGCAGCGCCATCCAGGGCAGTCGAATAAGTGGCTACACCTTC. It specifies CASSAIQGSRISGYTF.

This clone was counted between two and nine times. The gene calls are TRBV5-1 and TRBJ2-2; 7 bases agree with TRBD1. Germline assignment: CDR1 SGHRS and CDR2 YFSETQ. The J segment lost 1 base and the V segment lost 4 bases, leaving 7 bases of the junction unmatched. CDR3 length: 16 amino acids. CDR3 sequence: CASSPRQGGNTGELFF. The CDR3 DNA is TGCGCCAGCAGCCCGCGACAGGGCGGGAACACCGGGGAGCTGTTTTTT. Variable domain in full (rest from reference TRBV5-1 and TRBJ2-2): KAGVTQTPRYLIKTRGQQVTLSCSPISGHRSVSWYQQTPGQGLQFLFEYFSETQRNKGNFPGRFSGRQFSNSRSEMNVSTLELGDSALYLCASSPRQGGNTGELFFGEGSRLTVL.

The V call is TRBV6-4, the J call TRBJ2-7; TRBD1 or TRBD2 may be the D gene (5 bases each). Trimming removed 8 bases from V and 2 bases from J, with 19 bases in between. The germline gives CDR1 MRHNA, CDR2 SNTAGT. This CDR3 spans 15 amino acids. This chain's CDR3 is CASLISFRGTYEQYF. DNA for the CDR3: TGTGCCAGCCTCATTTCCTTCCGGGGCACCTACGAGCAGTACTTC.

The chain has TRBV5-1 and TRBJ2-6; D is perhaps TRBD1 (6 bases). From germline, CDR1 is SGHRS and CDR2 YFSETQ. Trimming removed 4 bases at V and 0 bases at J, with 20 bases between. The CDR3 extends over 19 amino acids. The CDR3 DNA reads TGCGCCAGCAGCCCAAGCTTAGGGGGAGTAGGCTCTGGGGCCAACGTCCTGACTTTC. Amino acids: CASSPSLGGVGSGANVLTF.

V and J are TRBV1 and TRBJ2-4; the DNA was not compared with TRBD1, the D call given in the table. TRBV1 is classified as a pseudogene. The CDR3 loop spans 21 amino acids. The CDR3 DNA reads as TGCACCAGCAGCCAAGATCAAAGTAGGGAGACAGGGATCTTAGCCAAAAACATTCAGTACTTC. Translating it yields CTSSQDQSRETGILAKNIQYF.

The rearrangement joins TRBV2 to TRBJ1-1; no firm D call. Trimming removed 2 bases at V and 0 bases at J, with 4 bases between. Germline-derived CDR1 and CDR2 are SNHLY and FYNNEI. There are 13 residues in the CDR3. The CDR3 DNA reads as TGTGCCAGCAGTGAACAGTTGAACACTGAAGCTTTCTTT. Translation: CASSEQLNTEAFF.

The DNA of the CDR3 is TGCGCCAGCGCGGGCGGACAGCTACAAGAGACCCAGTACTTC. Translation gives CASAGGQLQETQYF. The chain joins TRBV5-1 to TRBJ2-5; the D gene is possibly TRBD1 (6 bases). The CDR3 length is 14 residues. V was cut by 7 bases and J by 2 bases, with 15 bases left in between. Germline V gives CDR1 SGHRS, CDR2 YFSETQ. Using reference TRBV5-1 and TRBJ2-5 for the parts outside the CDR3, the full variable domain is KAGVTQTPRYLIKTRGQQVTLSCSPISGHRSVSWYQQTPGQGLQFLFEYFSETQRNKGNFPGRFSGRQFSNSRSEMNVSTLELGDSALYLCASAGGQLQETQYFGPGTRLLVL.

This clone was detected ten times or more. The V gene is TRBV7-3, the J gene TRBJ2-2; no definite D call. CDR3 length equals 15 residues. Germline V gene sequence: CDR1 SGHTA, CDR2 FQGTGA. The ends were cut back, 6 bases at V and 5 bases at J, with 16 bases in the middle. CDR3 region: CASRTNGRRTGELFF. The CDR3 DNA reads as TGTGCCAGCAGGACGAACGGCCGTCGGACCGGGGAGCTGTTTTTT.

This chain joins TRBV5-6 and TRBJ2-7; 8 nucleotides align to TRBD1. V gave up 4 bases and J gave up 2 bases; unmatched junction bases: 2. The length of the CDR3 is 13 residues. CDR1 is SGHDT, CDR2 YYEEEE, per germline. The CDR3 reads CASSLDRAYEQYF. The CDR3 bases are TGTGCCAGCAGCCTGGACAGGGCCTACGAGCAGTACTTC.

V gene TRBV7-9 combines with J gene TRBJ2-7, with 10 nucleotides matching TRBD2. Looked up from germline, CDR1 is SEHNR and CDR2 is FQNEAQ (reference sequence). CDR3 length: 15 amino acids. V lost 5 bases to trimming and J lost 2 bases; unmatched junction nucleotides: 6. CDR3 sequence reads: CASSQPGLATYEQYF. CDR3 DNA sequence: TGTGCCAGCAGCCAACCGGGACTAGCGACCTACGAGCAGTACTTC.

The chain has TRBV11-2 and TRBJ1-1, with D maybe TRBD1 (5 bases). V was pared by 7 bases and J by 4 bases, with 16 bases between. From germline, CDR1 is SGHAT and CDR2 FQNNGV. The CDR3 consists of 14 residues. Here the CDR3 DNA reads TGTGCCAGCAACGTTGGGGGTTCTTCCACTGAAGCTTTCTTT. Translating it yields CASNVGGSSTEAFF.

CDR3 sequence reads: CASSSGLAGLNEQFF. CDR3 DNA: TGTGCCAGCAGCTCCGGACTAGCGGGTCTCAATGAGCAGTTCTTC. The rearrangement joins TRBV14 to TRBJ2-1; 11 nucleotides agree with TRBD2. Germline V gene sequence: CDR1 SGHDN, CDR2 FVKESK. CDR3 length: 15 residues. Trimming took 5 bases from V and 6 from J; bases not matched to a gene: 6.